This T cell receptor (beta chain) was sequenced for a study of cytomegalovirus exposure and HLA in healthy donors. Sequencing used immunoSEQ multiplex PCR; TCRdb keeps in-frame clones, though not all of them. The table includes some 38,000 clones, approximately 92% detected once. Per germline, CDR1 SGHDT and CDR2 YYEEEE. This CDR3 contains 13 residues. V was trimmed by 5 bases and J by 2 bases, leaving 11 bases between them. The chain couples TRBV5-6 to TRBJ2-7; weak D call: TRBD2 (5 bases). Sequenced: PBMCs. This receptor was obtained from a man between 18 and 35 years old in good health and CMV-seronegative. The CDR3 sequence: CASRLGAAYEQYF. CDR3 nucleotides: TGTGCCAGCAGGCTCGGAGCGGCCTACGAGCAGTACTTC. Using reference TRBV5-6 and TRBJ2-7 for the parts outside the CDR3, the full variable domain is DAGVTQSPTHLIKTRGQQVTLRCSPKSGHDTVSWYQQALGQGPQFIFQYYEEEERQRGNFPDRFSGHQFPNYSSELNVNALLLGDSALYLCASRLGAAYEQYFGPGTRLTVT.